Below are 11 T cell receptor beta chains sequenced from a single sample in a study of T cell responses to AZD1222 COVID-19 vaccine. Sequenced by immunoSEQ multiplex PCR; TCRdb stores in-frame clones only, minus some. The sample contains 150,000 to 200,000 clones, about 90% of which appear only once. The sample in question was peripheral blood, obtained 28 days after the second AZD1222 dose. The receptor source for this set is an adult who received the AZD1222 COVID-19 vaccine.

The CDR3 spells CASSEAEVRTYEQYF. The CDR3 region has the DNA TGTGCCAGCAGTGAAGCGGAAGTGCGGACCTACGAGCAGTACTTC. This sequence joins TRBV2 and TRBJ2-7; D gene unclear. The V gene lost 0 bases and the J gene lost 2 bases, with 11 bases spanning the gap. The CDR3 contains 15 residues. CDR1 SNHLY and CDR2 FYNNEI come from the germline V gene.

CDR3 amino acids: CASSEPTGLVNTIYF. CDR3 bases: TGTGCCAGCAGTGAACCGACAGGGCTCGTTAACACCATATATTTT. The chain recombines TRBV2 with TRBJ1-3; 7 bases align to TRBD1. J lost 7 bases, V lost 2 bases, and 8 bases had no gene match. The CDR3 consists of 15 residues. The germline CDR1 and CDR2 sequences are SNHLY and FYNNEI. The variable domain in full, with the rest retrieved from reference TRBV2 and TRBJ1-3, is EPEVTQTPSHQVTQMGQEVILRCVPISNHLYFYWYRQILGQKVEFLVSFYNNEISEKSEIFDDQFSVERPDGSNFTLKIRSTKLEDSAMYFCASSEPTGLVNTIYFGEGSWLTVV.

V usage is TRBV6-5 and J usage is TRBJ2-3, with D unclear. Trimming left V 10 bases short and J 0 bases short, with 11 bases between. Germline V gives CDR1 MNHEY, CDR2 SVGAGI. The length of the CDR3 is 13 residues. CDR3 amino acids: CATFDGSTDTQYF. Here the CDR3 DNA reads TGTGCCACCTTTGACGGTAGCACAGATACGCAGTATTTT.

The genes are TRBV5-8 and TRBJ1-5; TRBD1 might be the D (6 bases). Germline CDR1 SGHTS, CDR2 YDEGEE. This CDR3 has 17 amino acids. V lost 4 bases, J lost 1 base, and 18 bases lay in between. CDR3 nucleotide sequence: TGTGCCAGCAGCCACCTCTGGGGGGGGGCGAGCAATCAGCCCCAGCATTTT. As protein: CASSHLWGGASNQPQHF.

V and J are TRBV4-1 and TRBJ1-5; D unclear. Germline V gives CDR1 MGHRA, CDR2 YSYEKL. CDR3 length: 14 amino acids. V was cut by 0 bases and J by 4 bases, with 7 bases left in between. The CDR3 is CASSQEGRNQPQHF. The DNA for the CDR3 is TGCGCCAGCAGCCAAGAGGGCAGAAATCAGCCCCAGCATTTT.

In nucleotides, the CDR3 is TGTGCCATCAGTGCCCGTAGGGGTATAGACACTGAAGCTTTCTTT. This codes for CAISARRGIDTEAFF. V gene TRBV10-3 combines with J gene TRBJ1-1, with D tentatively TRBD1 (5 bases). The V gene lost 4 bases and the J gene lost 3 bases, with 15 bases spanning the gap. In germline, CDR1 is ENHRY, CDR2 SYGVKD. The CDR3 is made up of 15 amino acids.

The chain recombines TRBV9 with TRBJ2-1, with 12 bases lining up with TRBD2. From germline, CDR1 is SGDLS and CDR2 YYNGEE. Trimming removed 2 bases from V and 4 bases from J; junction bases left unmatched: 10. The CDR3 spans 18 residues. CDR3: CASSVTSGGLFPYNEQFF. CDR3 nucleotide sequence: TGTGCCAGCAGCGTGACTAGCGGGGGCCTTTTCCCTTACAATGAGCAGTTCTTC. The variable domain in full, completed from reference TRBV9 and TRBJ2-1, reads DSGVTQTPKHLITATGQRVTLRCSPRSGDLSVYWYQQSLDQGLQFLIQYYNGEERAKGNILERFSAQQFPDLHSELNLSSLELGDSALYFCASSVTSGGLFPYNEQFFGPGTRLTVL.

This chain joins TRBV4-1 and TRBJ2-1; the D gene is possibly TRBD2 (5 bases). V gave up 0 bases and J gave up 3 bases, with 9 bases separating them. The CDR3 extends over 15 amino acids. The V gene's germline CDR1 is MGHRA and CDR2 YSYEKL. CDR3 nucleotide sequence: TGCGCCAGCAGCCAAGATCTCGGGGTCTACAATGAGCAGTTCTTC. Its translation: CASSQDLGVYNEQFF.

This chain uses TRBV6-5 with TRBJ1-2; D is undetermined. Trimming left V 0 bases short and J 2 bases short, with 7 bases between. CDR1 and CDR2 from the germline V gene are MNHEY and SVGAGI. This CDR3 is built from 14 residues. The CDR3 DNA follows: TGTGCCAGCAGTTACTCCTTCGCCAACTATGGCTACACCTTC. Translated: CASSYSFANYGYTF.

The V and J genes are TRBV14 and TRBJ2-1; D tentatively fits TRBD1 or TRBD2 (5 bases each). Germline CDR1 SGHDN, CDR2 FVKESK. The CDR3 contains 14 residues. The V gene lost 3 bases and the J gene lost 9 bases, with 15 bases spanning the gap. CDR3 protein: CASSQWDLTGEQFF. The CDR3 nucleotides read TGTGCCAGCAGCCAGTGGGACCTAACGGGTGAGCAGTTCTTC.

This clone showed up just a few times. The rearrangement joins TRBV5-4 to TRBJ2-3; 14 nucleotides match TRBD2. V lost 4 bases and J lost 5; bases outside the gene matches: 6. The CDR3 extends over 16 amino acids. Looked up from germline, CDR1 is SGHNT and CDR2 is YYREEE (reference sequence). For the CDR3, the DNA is TGTGCCAGCAGCCTGGGACTAGCGGGGGCAGGAGATACGCAGTATTTT. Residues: CASSLGLAGAGDTQYF.